This entry lists 5 T cell receptor beta chains sequenced from one sample in a study of cytomegalovirus exposure and HLA in healthy donors (dated by TCRdb to 2016 to 2017). Library creation used the immunoSEQ multiplex PCR assay. For the multiplex PCR, a mixture combining 60 forward primers for TCR Vbeta segments and 13 reverse primers for TCR Jbeta segments was used. Entries here come from immuneACCESS through TCRdb and include only in-frame sequences with V and J called. Some clones fail to appear in such tables; in the studies checked, an unresolved V gene covers under half of the shortfall, and the cause of the remainder is unknown. A total of some 90,000 clones appear in this sample, around 84% of them only once. The ten largest account for about 9.3% of the sample. Sample: PBMCs. The receptors come from a human donor in good health.

V is TRBV4-2 and J is TRBJ1-1, with D possibly matching TRBD1 (5 bases). The V gene lost 0 bases and the J gene lost 0 bases, with 11 bases spanning the gap. The CDR3 runs to 16 residues. From germline, CDR1 is LGHNA and CDR2 YNFKEQ. The CDR3 region has the DNA TGTGCCAGCAGCCAAGAAGGAACAGGCTTGAACACTGAAGCTTTCTTT. It specifies CASSQEGTGLNTEAFF.

The V and J genes are TRBV7-8 and TRBJ1-2; maybe TRBD1 (5 bases). The germline CDR1 and CDR2 sequences are SGHVS and FQNEAQ. V lost 5 bases and J lost 6, with 19 bases in between. This CDR3 region has 15 residues. CDR3 residues: CASSPRGGVVDGYTF. As DNA, the CDR3 is TGTGCCAGCAGCCCCCGCGGGGGGGTTGTAGATGGCTACACCTTC.

This clone has just a few counts. The V and J genes are TRBV7-8 and TRBJ2-2; D is undetermined. Germline lookup yields CDR1 SGHVS and CDR2 FQNEAQ. The V end lost 5 bases, the J end lost 6 bases, and 10 bases lay between the germline ends. This CDR3 region has 13 residues. Written as DNA, the CDR3 is TGTGCCAGCAGCCTCCAGTTGTCCGGGGAGCTGTTTTTT. Its protein is CASSLQLSGELFF.

The chain combines TRBV28 with TRBJ1-5; D is undetermined. The CDR3 loop spans 16 amino acids. CDR1 MDHEN and CDR2 SYDVKM come from the germline V gene. V was shortened by 4 bases and J by 4 bases, with 17 bases between the two germline ends. In DNA, the CDR3 is TGTGCCAGCAGTTCGCGTGAAGGGAGGGCAAATCAGCCCCAGCATTTT. Amino acid sequence: CASSSREGRANQPQHF.

The rearrangement uses TRBV5-1 and TRBJ2-3, with 7 bases aligning to TRBD1. The CDR3 runs to 14 residues. After removal of 1 base from V and 3 bases from J, the junction contained 2 bases not matched to a gene. Germline V gene lookup returns CDR1 SGHRS and CDR2 YFSETQ. Written as DNA, the CDR3 is TGCGCCAGCAGCTTGATGACAGGGACAGATACGCAGTATTTT. Translated: CASSLMTGTDTQYF.